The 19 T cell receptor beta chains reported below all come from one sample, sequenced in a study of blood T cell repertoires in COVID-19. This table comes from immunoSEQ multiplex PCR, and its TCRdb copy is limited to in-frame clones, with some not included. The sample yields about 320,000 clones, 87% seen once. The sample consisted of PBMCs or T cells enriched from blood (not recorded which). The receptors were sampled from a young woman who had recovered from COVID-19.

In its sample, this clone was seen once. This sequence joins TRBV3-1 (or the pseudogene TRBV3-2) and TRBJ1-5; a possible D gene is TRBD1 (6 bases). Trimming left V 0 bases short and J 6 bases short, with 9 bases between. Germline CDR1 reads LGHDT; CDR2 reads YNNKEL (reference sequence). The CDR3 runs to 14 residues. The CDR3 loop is CASSQDGGGQPQHF. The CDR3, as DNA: TGTGCCAGCAGCCAAGATGGGGGCGGTCAGCCCCAGCATTTT.

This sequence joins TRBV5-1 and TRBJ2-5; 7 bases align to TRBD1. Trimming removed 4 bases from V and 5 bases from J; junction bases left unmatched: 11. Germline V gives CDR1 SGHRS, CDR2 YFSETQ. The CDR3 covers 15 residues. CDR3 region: CASSAQGPPGETQYF. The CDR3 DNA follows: TGCGCCAGCAGCGCACAGGGGCCTCCTGGGGAGACCCAGTACTTC.

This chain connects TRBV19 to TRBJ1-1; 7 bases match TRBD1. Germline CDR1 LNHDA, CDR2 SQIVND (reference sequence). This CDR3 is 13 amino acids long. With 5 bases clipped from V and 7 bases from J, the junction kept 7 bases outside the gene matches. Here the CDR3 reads CASSQDREVEAFF. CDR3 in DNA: TGTGCCAGTAGTCAAGACAGGGAGGTTGAAGCTTTCTTT.

CDR3 nucleotides: TGTGCCAGCAGCCCGACACAATACAATGAGCAGTTCTTC. Residues: CASSPTQYNEQFF. V gene TRBV28 combines with J gene TRBJ2-1; D is unclear. V was pared by 6 bases and J by 4 bases, with 10 bases between. Germline loops: CDR1 MDHEN, CDR2 SYDVKM. The CDR3 is 13 residues long.

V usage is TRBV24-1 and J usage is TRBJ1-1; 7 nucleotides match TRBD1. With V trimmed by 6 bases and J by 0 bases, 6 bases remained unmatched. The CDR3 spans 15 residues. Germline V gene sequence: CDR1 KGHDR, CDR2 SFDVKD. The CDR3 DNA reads TGTGCCACCAGTCCCGCAGGGGGGTTGAACACTGAAGCTTTCTTT. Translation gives CATSPAGGLNTEAFF.

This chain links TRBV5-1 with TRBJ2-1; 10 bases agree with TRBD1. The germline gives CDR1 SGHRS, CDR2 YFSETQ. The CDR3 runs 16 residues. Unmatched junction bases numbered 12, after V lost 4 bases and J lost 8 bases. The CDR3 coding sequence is TGCGCCAGCAGCCCCCAAGGGACAGGGGTCGTGGATGAGCAGTTCTTC. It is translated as CASSPQGTGVVDEQFF.

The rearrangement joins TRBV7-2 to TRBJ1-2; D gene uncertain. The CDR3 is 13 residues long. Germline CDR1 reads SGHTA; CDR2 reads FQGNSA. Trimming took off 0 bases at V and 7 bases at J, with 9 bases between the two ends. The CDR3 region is CASSLAGSGGYTF. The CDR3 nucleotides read TGTGCCAGCAGCTTAGCGGGGAGCGGTGGCTACACCTTC. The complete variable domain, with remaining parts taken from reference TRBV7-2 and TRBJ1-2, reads GAGVSQSPSNKVTEKGKDVELRCDPISGHTALYWYRQSLGQGLEFLIYFQGNSAPDKSGLPSDRFSAERTGGSVSTLTIQRTQQEDSAVYLCASSLAGSGGYTFGSGTRLTVV.

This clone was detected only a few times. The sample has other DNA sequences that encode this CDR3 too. The CDR3 region is CASSSNRGKETQYF. The CDR3, as DNA: TGTGCCAGCAGCTCCAACAGGGGAAAGGAGACCCAGTACTTC. The chain has TRBV7-2 and TRBJ2-5; 7 positions match TRBD1. The CDR3 extends over 14 amino acids. V lost 4 bases, J lost 5 bases, and 7 bases stayed unmatched. Germline loops: CDR1 SGHTA, CDR2 FQGNSA.

DNA of the CDR3: TGTGCCAGCAGCTTACGCTTTAGCGGGATCGAGCAGTACTTC. Translation: CASSLRFSGIEQYF. This chain connects TRBV7-2 to TRBJ2-7; 8 positions match TRBD2. The length of the CDR3 is 14 residues. CDR1 is SGHTA and CDR2 is FQGNSA in the germline V gene. The V gene end was trimmed by 2 bases and the J gene end by 6 bases; junction bases not matched to a gene: 6. The variable domain in full, completed from reference TRBV7-2 and TRBJ2-7, reads GAGVSQSPSNKVTEKGKDVELRCDPISGHTALYWYRQSLGQGLEFLIYFQGNSAPDKSGLPSDRFSAERTGGSVSTLTIQRTQQEDSAVYLCASSLRFSGIEQYFGPGTRLTVT.

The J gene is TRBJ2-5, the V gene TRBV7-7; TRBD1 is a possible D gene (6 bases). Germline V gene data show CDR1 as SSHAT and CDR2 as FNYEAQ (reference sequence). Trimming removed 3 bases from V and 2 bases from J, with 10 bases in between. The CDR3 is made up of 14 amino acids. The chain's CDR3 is CASSLADRQETQYF. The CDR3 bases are TGTGCCAGCAGCTTGGCGGACAGACAAGAGACCCAGTACTTC.

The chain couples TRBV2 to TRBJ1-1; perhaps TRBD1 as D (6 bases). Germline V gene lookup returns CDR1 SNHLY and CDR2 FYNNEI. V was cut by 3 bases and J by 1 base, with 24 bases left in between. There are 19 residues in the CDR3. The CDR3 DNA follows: TGTGCCAGCAGTGACCCCGACAATATTTCGTCAGGGGAGAACACTGAAGCTTTCTTT. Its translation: CASSDPDNISSGENTEAFF. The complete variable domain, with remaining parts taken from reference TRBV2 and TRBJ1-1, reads EPEVTQTPSHQVTQMGQEVILRCVPISNHLYFYWYRQILGQKVEFLVSFYNNEISEKSEIFDDQFSVERPDGSNFTLKIRSTKLEDSAMYFCASSDPDNISSGENTEAFFGQGTRLTVV.

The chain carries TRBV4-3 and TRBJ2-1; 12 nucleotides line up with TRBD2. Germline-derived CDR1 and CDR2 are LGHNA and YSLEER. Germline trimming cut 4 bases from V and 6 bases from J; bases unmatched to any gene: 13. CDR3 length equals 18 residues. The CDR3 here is CASSPTPFASGRGNEQFF. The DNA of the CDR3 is TGCGCCAGCAGCCCCACCCCTTTCGCTAGCGGGAGGGGCAATGAGCAGTTCTTC.

The CDR3 DNA reads as TGTGCCAGCAGCCCACAGGGGGTGGGTGAGCAGTTCTTC. It translates to CASSPQGVGEQFF. V gene TRBV7-2 combines with J gene TRBJ2-1; the match to TRBD1 covers 8 bases. This CDR3 contains 13 residues. After removal of 5 bases from V and 9 bases from J, the junction contained 6 bases not matched to a gene. Per germline, CDR1 SGHTA and CDR2 FQGNSA.

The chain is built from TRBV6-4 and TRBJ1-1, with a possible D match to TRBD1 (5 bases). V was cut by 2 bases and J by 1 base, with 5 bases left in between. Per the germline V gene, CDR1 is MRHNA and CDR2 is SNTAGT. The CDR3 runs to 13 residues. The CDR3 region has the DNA TGTGCCAGCAGTGACAGGGGGAACACTGAAGCTTTCTTT. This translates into CASSDRGNTEAFF.

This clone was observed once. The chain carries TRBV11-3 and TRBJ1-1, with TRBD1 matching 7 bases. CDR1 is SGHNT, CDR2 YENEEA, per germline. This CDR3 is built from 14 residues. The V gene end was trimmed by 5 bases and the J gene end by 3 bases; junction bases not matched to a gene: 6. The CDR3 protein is CASSPTGEDTEAFF. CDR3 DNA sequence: TGTGCCAGCAGCCCTACAGGGGAGGACACTGAAGCTTTCTTT.

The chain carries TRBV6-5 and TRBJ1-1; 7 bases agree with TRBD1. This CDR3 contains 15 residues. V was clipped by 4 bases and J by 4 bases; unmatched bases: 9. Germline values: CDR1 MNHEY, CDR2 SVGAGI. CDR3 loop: CASSSETGVPTEAFF. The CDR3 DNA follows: TGTGCCAGCAGTTCCGAAACAGGGGTCCCCACTGAAGCTTTCTTT.

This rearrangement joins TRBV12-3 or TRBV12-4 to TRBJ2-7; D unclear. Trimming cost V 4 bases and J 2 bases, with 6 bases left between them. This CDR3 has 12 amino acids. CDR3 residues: CASSSTAYEQYF. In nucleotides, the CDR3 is TGTGCCAGCAGTTCAACAGCCTACGAGCAGTACTTC.

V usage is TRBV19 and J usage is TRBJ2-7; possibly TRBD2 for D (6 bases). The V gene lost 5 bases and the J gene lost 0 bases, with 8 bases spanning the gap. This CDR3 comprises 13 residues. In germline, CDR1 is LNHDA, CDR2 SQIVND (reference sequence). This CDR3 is CASSREISYEQYF. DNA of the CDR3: TGTGCCAGTAGTCGGGAGATCTCCTACGAGCAGTACTTC.

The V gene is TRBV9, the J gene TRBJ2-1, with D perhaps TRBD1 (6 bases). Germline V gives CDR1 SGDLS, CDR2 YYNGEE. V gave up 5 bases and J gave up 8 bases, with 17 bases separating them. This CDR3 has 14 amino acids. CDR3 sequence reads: CASSDPRGSDEQFF. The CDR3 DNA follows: TGTGCCAGCAGTGACCCTAGGGGGAGTGATGAGCAGTTCTTC.